This entry concerns a single T cell receptor beta chain. What it recognizes is unknown. The data belong to a study of radiation and T cells in renal cell carcinoma. About the research overall: Nephrectomy followed 15 Gy stereotactic body radiation by 4 weeks.

Profiled with immunoSEQ multiplex PCR; TCRdb holds only in-frame clones, not every one. The sample holds about 130,000 clones, about four fifths seen once. Study results and limitations: No pretreatment tumor biopsies were available for baseline clonotypes.

The time point is: baseline pretreatment blood. Treatment defined: 15 Gy SBRT to primary tumor, nephrectomy 4 weeks later. Radiation-treated patients gave blood at baseline, week 2 and week 4. Trimming took 2 bases from V and 2 from J, leaving 17 bases between them. Germline V gene sequence: CDR1 SGHDT, CDR2 YYEEEE. This CDR3 has 16 residues. The clonotype comes from a woman aged 55-75 years with renal cell carcinoma. The chain employs TRBV5-6 and TRBJ2-7, with D tentatively TRBD1 (6 bases). The sequencing used blood, collected from a patient whose treatment included radiotherapy and nephrectomy. Here the CDR3 reads CASSFTAGAVAYEQYF. The CDR3 DNA is TGTGCCAGCAGCTTCACGGCAGGGGCCGTAGCCTACGAGCAGTACTTC. Full variable domain (outside the CDR3, taken from reference TRBV5-6 and TRBJ2-7): DAGVTQSPTHLIKTRGQQVTLRCSPKSGHDTVSWYQQALGQGPQFIFQYYEEEERQRGNFPDRFSGHQFPNYSSELNVNALLLGDSALYLCASSFTAGAVAYEQYFGPGTRLTVT.